A selection of T cell receptor beta chains follows, all from one sample in a study of blood T cell repertoires in COVID-19. The data were produced by immunoSEQ multiplex PCR, yet TCRdb's version contains in-frame clones alone and is incomplete. This table has about 220,000 clones, about 85% appearing once. The specimen was peripheral blood. The receptors originated from a woman in her fifties or sixties who had recovered from COVID-19. CDR3s include the opening cysteine and the closing phenylalanine or tryptophan. The D gene is left open where the match is weak. The size entry is marked missing in some rows and otherwise reads once, few, many or a size class.

TRBD2	TRBV30	TRBJ2-1	.	CACPTSGGKFF	TGTGCCTGCCCGACTAGCGGGGGGAAGTTCTTC
.	TRBV19	TRBJ1-1	.	CATSMGGIPNTEAFF	TGTGCCACCTCGATGGGAGGGATCCCGAACACTGAAGCTTTCTTT
.	TRBV5-1	TRBJ2-3	.	CASSLAGARGVDTQYF	TGCGCCAGCAGCTTGGCAGGGGCTCGGGGAGTAGATACGCAGTATTTT
TRBD1	TRBV6-5	TRBJ1-4	few	CASRHRGANEKLFF	TGTGCCAGCAGGCACAGGGGGGCTAATGAAAAACTGTTTTTT
TRBD1	TRBV7-3	TRBJ2-5	few	CASSSRGRGDQYF	TGTGCCAGCAGCTCCAGGGGGCGAGGGGACCAGTACTTC
.	TRBV20-1	TRBJ2-1	.	CSASPGSTDNEQFF	TGCAGTGCCAGTCCGGGTAGCACTGACAATGAGCAGTTCTTC
.	TRBV14	TRBJ2-1	.	CASSQGFGSYNEQFF	TGTGCCAGCAGCCAAGGATTTGGTAGCTACAATGAGCAGTTCTTC
.	TRBV5-1	TRBJ1-1	few	CASSPEGNTEAFF	TGCGCCAGCAGCCCTGAGGGGAACACTGAAGCTTTCTTT
.	TRBV5-1	TRBJ2-3	once	CASTLRGTDTQYF	TGCGCCAGCACCCTGAGGGGCACAGATACGCAGTATTTT
TRBD1	TRBV9	TRBJ2-7	.	CASSLETGGIYEQYF	TGTGCCAGCAGCCTAGAGACAGGGGGCATCTACGAGCAGTACTTC